The table lists the clone carrying this T cell receptor beta chain with many counts. Three rounds of nested PCR, following a modified ARM-PCR protocol, produced the TCRbeta library. Each CDR3 protein is one row after TCRdb ran MiXCR on the multiplex PCR reads. The sample lists some 47,000 distinct CDR3 sequences; 60% to 70% were seen once. CDR3 length equals 12 residues. The germline CDR1 and CDR2 sequences are SQVTM and ANQGSEA. The data stem from a study of tumor and adjacent non-tumor tissue in lung cancer. RNA was extracted from bulk tissue without any cell sorting. Distant lung tissue was collected more than 3 cm away from the tumor edge. Between August and November 2014, newly diagnosed, chemotherapy-naive lung cancer patients underwent thoracic surgery in China.

V usage is TRBV29-1 and J usage is TRBJ2-3, with TRBD2 as a possible D gene (5 bases). Sequencing used distant non-tumor lung tissue. This receptor was taken from a woman aged 40 to 50 with non-small cell lung cancer. CDR3 sequence: CRADRGSDTQYF. In DNA, the CDR3 is TGCAGGGCCGACCGGGGATCAGATACGCAGTATTTT.